The clone carrying this T cell receptor beta chain was picked up one time. This entry belongs to a study of T cell changes during pregnancy in multiple sclerosis. Method: immunoSEQ multiplex PCR; TCRdb's copy keeps in-frame clones and lacks some. The sample records approximately 30,000 clones, 89% being singletons. CDR1 and CDR2 (germline): LNHDA, SQIVND (reference sequence). V was clipped by 6 bases and J by 2 bases, with 16 bases between them. The CDR3 runs to 15 residues. The chain combines TRBV19 with TRBJ2-5, with TRBD1 as a possible D gene (6 bases). The sample here was CD4+ T cells from peripheral blood mononuclear cells, taken in the first trimester of pregnancy. This TCR came from a female donor in good health, enrolled as a control in a pregnancy study. The CDR3, as DNA: TGTGCCAGTAGGGTTAGGGGGTGGGGGCAAGAGACCCAGTACTTC. It encodes CASRVRGWGQETQYF.